This paragraph covers one TCR beta chain sequence. The assay was immunoSEQ multiplex PCR, and TCRdb's table has in-frame clones only and misses some. The data contain some 99,000 clones, approximately 90% of them singletons. The data were taken from a study of blood T cell repertoires in COVID-19. This CDR3 spans 17 amino acids. In germline, CDR1 is MDHEN, CDR2 SYDVKM. The trim removed 1 base at V and 5 bases at J, leaving 12 bases unmatched. The clonotype originates from a human donor in a cohort sampled during active COVID-19. Source material: peripheral blood. The genes are TRBV28 and TRBJ2-5; TRBD1 aligns across 8 bases. CDR3 region: CASSLFGTGGIYETQYF. In nucleotides, the CDR3 is TGTGCCAGCAGTTTATTCGGGACAGGTGGGATTTATGAGACCCAGTACTTC.